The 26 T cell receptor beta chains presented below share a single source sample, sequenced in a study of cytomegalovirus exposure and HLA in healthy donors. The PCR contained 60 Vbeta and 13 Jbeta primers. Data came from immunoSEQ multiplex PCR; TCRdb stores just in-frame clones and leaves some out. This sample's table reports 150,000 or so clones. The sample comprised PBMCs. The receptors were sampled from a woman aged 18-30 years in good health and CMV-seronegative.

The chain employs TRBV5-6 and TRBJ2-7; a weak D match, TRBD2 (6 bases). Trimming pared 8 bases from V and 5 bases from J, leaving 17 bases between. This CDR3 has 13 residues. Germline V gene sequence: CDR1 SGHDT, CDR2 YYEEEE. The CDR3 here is CASGRGPTHEQYF. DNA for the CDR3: TGTGCCAGTGGGCGGGGACCCACCCACGAGCAGTACTTC.

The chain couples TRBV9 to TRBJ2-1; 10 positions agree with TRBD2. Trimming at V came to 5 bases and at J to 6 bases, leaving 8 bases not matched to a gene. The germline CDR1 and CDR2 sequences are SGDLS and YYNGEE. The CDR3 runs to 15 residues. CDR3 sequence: CASSPASGSINEQFF. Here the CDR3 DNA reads TGTGCCAGCAGTCCTGCTAGCGGGAGTATCAATGAGCAGTTCTTC.

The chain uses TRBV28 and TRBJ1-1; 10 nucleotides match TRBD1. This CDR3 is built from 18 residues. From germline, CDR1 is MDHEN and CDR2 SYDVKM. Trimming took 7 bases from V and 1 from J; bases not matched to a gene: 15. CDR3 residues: CASTTWRGTGAWNTEAFF. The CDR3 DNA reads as TGTGCCAGCACTACATGGAGGGGGACAGGGGCATGGAACACTGAAGCTTTCTTT.

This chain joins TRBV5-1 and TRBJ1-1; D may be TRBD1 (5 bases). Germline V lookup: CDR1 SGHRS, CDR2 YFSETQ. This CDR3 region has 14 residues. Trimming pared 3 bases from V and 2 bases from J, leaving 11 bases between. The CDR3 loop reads CASSSTTENTEAFF. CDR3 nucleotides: TGCGCCAGCAGCTCTACGACAGAAAACACTGAAGCTTTCTTT.

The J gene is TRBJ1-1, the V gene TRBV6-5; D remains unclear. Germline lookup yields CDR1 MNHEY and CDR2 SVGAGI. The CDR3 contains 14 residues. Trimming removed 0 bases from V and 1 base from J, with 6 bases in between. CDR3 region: CASSYSYQNTEAFF. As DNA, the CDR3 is TGTGCCAGCAGTTACTCCTACCAGAACACTGAAGCTTTCTTT.

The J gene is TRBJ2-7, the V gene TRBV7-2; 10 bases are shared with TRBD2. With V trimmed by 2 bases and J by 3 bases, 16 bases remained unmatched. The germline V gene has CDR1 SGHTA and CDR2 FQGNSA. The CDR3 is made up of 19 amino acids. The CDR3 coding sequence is TGTGCCAGCAGCTTATCAGGGCTAGCGGGAGAGGTTAGAGTCTACGAGCAGTACTTC. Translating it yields CASSLSGLAGEVRVYEQYF.

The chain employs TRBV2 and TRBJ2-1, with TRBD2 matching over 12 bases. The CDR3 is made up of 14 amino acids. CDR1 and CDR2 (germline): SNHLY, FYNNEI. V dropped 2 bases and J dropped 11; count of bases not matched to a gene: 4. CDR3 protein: CASSELAGGAKQFF. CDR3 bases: TGTGCCAGCAGTGAACTAGCGGGAGGGGCTAAGCAGTTCTTC.

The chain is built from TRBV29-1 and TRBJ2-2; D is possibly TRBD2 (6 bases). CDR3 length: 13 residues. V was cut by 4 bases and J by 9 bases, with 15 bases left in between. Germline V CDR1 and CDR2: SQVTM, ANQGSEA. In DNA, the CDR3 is TGCAGCGTTGTGTCGCAGGACTACCGGGAGCTGTTTTTT. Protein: CSVVSQDYRELFF.

The CDR3 here is CASSDGTGWREQYV. The CDR3 nucleotides read TGTGCCAGCAGTGATGGGACAGGGTGGCGCGAGCAGTACGTC. The V and J genes are TRBV2 and TRBJ2-7; 9 bases are shared with TRBD1. Germline CDR1 is SNHLY and CDR2 is FYNNEI. Germline trimming cut 3 bases from V and 6 bases from J; bases unmatched to any gene: 6. The CDR3 totals 14 residues.

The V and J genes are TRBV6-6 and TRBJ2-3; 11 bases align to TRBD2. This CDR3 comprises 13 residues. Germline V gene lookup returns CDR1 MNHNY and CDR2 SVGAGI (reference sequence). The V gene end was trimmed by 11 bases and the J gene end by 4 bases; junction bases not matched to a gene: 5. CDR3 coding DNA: TGTGCCGGGGGACTAGCGGCCGCAGATACGCAGTATTTT. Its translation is CAGGLAAADTQYF.

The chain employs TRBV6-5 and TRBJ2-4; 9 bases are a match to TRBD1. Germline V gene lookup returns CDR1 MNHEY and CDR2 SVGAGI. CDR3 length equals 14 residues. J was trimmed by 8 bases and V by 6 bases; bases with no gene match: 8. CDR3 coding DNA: TGTGCCAGCAGACCCACACGGACAGGGGACATTCAGTACTTC. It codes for CASRPTRTGDIQYF.

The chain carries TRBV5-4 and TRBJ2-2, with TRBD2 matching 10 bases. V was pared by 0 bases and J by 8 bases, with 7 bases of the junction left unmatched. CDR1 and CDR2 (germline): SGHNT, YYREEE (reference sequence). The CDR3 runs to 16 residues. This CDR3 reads CASSLVTSGPGGELFF. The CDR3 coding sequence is TGTGCCAGCAGCTTGGTGACTAGCGGGCCCGGGGGGGAGCTGTTTTTT.

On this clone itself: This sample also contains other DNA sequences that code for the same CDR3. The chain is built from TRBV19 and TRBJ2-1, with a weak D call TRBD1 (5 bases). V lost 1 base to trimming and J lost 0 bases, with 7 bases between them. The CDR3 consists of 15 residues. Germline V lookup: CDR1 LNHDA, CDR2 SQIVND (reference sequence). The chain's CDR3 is CASSIGQGSYNEQFF. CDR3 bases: TGTGCCAGTAGTATAGGTCAGGGCTCCTACAATGAGCAGTTCTTC.

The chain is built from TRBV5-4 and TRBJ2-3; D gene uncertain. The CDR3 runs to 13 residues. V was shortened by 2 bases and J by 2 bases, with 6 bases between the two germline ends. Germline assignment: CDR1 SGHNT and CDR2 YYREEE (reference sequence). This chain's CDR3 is CASSFRITDTQYF. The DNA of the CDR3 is TGTGCCAGCAGCTTCCGTATCACAGATACGCAGTATTTT.

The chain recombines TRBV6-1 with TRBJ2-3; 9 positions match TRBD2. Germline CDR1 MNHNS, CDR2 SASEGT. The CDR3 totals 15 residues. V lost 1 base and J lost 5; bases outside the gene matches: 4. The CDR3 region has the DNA TGTGCCAGCAGTGAAGAGGTAGCGGGAGAAGATACGCAGTATTTT. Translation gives CASSEEVAGEDTQYF.

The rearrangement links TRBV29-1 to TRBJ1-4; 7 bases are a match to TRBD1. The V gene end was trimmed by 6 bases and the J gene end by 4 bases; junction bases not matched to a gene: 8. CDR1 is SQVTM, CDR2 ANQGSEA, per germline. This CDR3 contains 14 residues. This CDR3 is CSVNEGADNEKLFF. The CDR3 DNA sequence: TGCAGCGTGAATGAGGGGGCGGATAATGAAAAACTGTTTTTT.

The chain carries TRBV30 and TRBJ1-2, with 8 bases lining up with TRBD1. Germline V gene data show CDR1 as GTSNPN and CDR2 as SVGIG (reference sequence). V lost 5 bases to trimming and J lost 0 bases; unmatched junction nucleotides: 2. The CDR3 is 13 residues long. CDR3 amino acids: CAWVGQANYGYTF. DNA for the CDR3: TGTGCCTGGGTGGGACAGGCTAACTATGGCTACACCTTC.

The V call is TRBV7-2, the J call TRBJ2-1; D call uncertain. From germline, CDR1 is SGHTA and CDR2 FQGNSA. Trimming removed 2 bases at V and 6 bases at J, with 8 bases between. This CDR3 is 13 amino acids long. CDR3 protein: CASSLPRPNEQFF. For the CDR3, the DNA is TGTGCCAGCAGCTTACCTAGGCCCAATGAGCAGTTCTTC.

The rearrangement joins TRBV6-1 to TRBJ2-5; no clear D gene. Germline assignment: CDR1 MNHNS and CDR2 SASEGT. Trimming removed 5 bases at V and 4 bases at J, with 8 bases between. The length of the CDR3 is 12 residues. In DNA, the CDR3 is TGTGCCAGCAGTCTGCTTAGAGAGACCCAGTACTTC. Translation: CASSLLRETQYF.

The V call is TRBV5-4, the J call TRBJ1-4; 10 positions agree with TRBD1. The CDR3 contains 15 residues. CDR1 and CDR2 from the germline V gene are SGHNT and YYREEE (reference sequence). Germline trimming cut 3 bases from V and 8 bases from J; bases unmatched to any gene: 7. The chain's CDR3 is CASSSGQGLGEKLFF. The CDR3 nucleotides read TGTGCCAGCAGCTCGGGACAGGGGCTTGGGGAAAAACTGTTTTTT.

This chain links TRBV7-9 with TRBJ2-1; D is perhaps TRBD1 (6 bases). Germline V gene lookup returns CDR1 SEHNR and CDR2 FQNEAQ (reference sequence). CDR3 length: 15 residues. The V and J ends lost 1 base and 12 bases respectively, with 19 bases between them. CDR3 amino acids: CASSLGAGVRVGQFF. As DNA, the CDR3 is TGTGCCAGCAGCTTAGGGGCAGGGGTGAGAGTCGGGCAGTTCTTC.

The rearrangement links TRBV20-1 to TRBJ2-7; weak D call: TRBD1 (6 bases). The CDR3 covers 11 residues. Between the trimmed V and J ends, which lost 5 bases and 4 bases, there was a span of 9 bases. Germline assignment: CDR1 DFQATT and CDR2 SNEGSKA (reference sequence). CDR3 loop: CSAPDSYEQYF. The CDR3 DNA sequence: TGCAGTGCTCCGGACAGTTACGAGCAGTACTTC.

CDR3 DNA sequence: TGTGCCAGCAGCGTAGGAGCAAACGGGGGAAACACCATATATTTT. Its translation: CASSVGANGGNTIYF. The V and J genes are TRBV9 and TRBJ1-3; the D is unclear. The CDR3 loop spans 15 amino acids. CDR1 is SGDLS and CDR2 is YYNGEE in the germline V gene. Trimming shortened V by 0 bases and J by 4 bases, and 11 bases separated the two germline ends.

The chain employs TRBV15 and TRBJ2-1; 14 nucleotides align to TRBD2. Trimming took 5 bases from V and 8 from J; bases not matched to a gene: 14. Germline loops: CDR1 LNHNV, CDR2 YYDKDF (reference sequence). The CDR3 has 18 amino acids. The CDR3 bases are TGTGCCACCAGCTGGGGCCCCGTAGGGACTAGCGGGAGCGATGAGCAGTTCTTC. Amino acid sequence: CATSWGPVGTSGSDEQFF.

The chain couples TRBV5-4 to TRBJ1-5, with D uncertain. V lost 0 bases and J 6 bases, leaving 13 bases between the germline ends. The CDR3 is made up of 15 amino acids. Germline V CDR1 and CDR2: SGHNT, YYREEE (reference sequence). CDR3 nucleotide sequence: TGTGCCAGCAGCTTGGGTGGCTCTGGGAGTCAGCCCCAGCATTTT. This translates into CASSLGGSGSQPQHF.

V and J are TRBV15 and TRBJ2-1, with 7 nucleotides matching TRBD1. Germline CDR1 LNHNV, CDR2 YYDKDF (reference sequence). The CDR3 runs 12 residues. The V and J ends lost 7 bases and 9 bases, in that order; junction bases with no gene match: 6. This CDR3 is CATNDRAAEQFF. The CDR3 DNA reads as TGTGCCACCAATGACAGGGCGGCTGAGCAGTTCTTC. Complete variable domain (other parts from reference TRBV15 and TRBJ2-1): DAMVIQNPRYQVTQFGKPVTLSCSQTLNHNVMYWYQQKSSQAPKLLFHYYDKDFNNEADTPDNFQSRRPNTSFCFLDIRSPGLGDTAMYLCATNDRAAEQFFGPGTRLTVL.